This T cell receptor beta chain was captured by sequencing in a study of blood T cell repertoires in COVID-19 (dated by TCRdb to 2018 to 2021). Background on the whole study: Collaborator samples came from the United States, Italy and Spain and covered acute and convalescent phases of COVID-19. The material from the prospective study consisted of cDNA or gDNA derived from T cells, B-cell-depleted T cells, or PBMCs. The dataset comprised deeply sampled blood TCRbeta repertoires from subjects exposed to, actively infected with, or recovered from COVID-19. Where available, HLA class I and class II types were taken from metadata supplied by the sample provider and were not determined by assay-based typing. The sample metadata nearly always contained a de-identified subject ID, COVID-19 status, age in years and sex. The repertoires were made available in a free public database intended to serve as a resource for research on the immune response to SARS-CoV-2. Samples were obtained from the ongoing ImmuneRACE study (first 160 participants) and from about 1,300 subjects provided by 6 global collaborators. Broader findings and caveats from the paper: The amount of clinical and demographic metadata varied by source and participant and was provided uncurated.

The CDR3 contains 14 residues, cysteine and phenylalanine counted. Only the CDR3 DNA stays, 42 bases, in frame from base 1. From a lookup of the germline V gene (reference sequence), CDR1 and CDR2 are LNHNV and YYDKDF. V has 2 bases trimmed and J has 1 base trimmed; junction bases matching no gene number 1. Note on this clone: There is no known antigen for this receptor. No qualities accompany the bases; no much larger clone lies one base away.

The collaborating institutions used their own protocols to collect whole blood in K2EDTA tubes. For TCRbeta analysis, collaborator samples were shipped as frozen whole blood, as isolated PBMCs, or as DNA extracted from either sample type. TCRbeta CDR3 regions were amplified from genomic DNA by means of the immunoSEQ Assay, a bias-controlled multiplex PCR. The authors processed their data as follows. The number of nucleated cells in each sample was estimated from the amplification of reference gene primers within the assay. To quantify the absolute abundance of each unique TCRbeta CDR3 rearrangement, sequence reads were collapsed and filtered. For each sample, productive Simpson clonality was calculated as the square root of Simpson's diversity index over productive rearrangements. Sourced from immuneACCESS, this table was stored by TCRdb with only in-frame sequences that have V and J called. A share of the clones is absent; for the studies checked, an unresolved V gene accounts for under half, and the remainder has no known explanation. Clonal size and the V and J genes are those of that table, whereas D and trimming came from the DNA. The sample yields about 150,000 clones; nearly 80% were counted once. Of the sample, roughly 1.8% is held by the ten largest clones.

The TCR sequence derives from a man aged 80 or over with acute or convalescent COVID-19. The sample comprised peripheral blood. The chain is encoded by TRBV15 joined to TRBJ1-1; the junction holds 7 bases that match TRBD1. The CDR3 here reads CATSRRQGNTEAFF. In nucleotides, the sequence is TGTGCCACCAGCAGAAGACAGGGGAACACTGAAGCTTTCTTT.